The rows below give T cell receptor beta chains drawn from one sample of a study of type 1 regulatory T cells. Antigens of these TCRs are unknown. TCRdb passed the reads through MiXCR, listing each CDR3 protein once. The table includes tens of thousands of distinct CDR3 sequences, about 48% detected once. The sequenced sample consisted of cultured non-Tr1 T cells, either the whole culture or a sorted T cell fraction (not recorded which). Receptors originate from a human donor in good health. Each CDR3 is given without its conserved first and last residue. Each record gives: clone size, D gene, V gene, CDR3 protein. A D gene is named only where the DNA matches it firmly. Some rows mark clone size as missing; the rest say once, few, many or name a class of expanded clone.

>NA|TRBD1|TRBV28
ASSPMTGGNQPQH
>few|NA|TRBV4-3
ASSWGVRQETQY
>few|NA|TRBV19
ASSVPGETEQPQH
>NA|NA|TRBV11-2
ASSSSSSAYNEQF
>NA|TRBD1|TRBV7-2
ASSWSPGQVSEQY
>few|NA|TRBV5-6
ASSFYGRATEAF
>NA|NA|TRBV30
AWSVNYISNYGYT
>many|NA|TRBV7-2
ASSPRNVNRSYEQY
>NA|NA|TRBV6-5
ASSYSWENEQF
>NA|TRBD1|TRBV4-2
ASSQIRSGTANTEAF
>NA|NA|TRBV11-2
ASRKPGRRLETQY
>NA|NA|TRBV18
ASFLLRTATEAF
>many|NA|TRBV9
ASASGVGNTEAF
>NA|TRBD1|TRBV5-1
ASSFGTAGTEAF
>NA|NA|TRBV5-4
ASSLGAPGANVLT
>NA|NA|TRBV7-2
ASSPGRSSGANVLT
>NA|TRBD2|TRBV4-1
ASSHARLAGGQTDTQY
>NA|TRBD2|TRBV11-1
ASSPELAGGSYNEQF
>NA|NA|TRBV19
ASSPQGTISGNTIY